These 11 T cell receptor beta chains were sequenced from one sample in a study of technical replicates of blood from a handful of donors. Generated by immunoSEQ multiplex PCR, the TCRdb table keeps only in-frame clones and is missing some. The sample consists of more than 75,000 clones, 85% to 95% of them appearing once. The sequenced sample consisted of T cells isolated from PBMCs. These receptor sequences come from a human donor in good health.

The rearrangement links TRBV5-1 to TRBJ1-1; D is possibly TRBD1 (5 bases). V was trimmed by 4 bases and J by 1 base, leaving 8 bases between them. There are 13 residues in the CDR3. Germline lookup yields CDR1 SGHRS and CDR2 YFSETQ. CDR3 sequence (DNA): TGCGCCAGCAGCCGGACACCGAACACTGAAGCTTTCTTT. It is translated as CASSRTPNTEAFF.

V usage is TRBV7-3 and J usage is TRBJ1-2, with D perhaps matching TRBD1 (5 bases). Germline loops: CDR1 SGHTA, CDR2 FQGTGA. The CDR3 is 15 residues long. The V end lost 4 bases, the J end lost 4 bases, and 16 bases lay between the germline ends. Here the CDR3 reads CASSYGTAGGYGYTF. DNA for the CDR3: TGTGCCAGCAGCTATGGCACCGCCGGGGGCTATGGCTACACCTTC.

The chain has TRBV5-1 and TRBJ2-3; TRBD1 matches at 7 bases. V trimming: 2 bases; J trimming: 6 bases; junction bases outside the gene matches: 3. Germline V gene data show CDR1 as SGHRS and CDR2 as YFSETQ. The CDR3 has 13 residues. CDR3 coding DNA: TGCGCCAGCAGCTTTAAGGGACAGGATACGCAGTATTTT. This codes for CASSFKGQDTQYF.

The chain has TRBV5-6 and TRBJ2-1; 10 nucleotides align to TRBD1. The CDR3 is 16 amino acids. The germline gives CDR1 SGHDT, CDR2 YYEEEE. The V segment lost 4 bases and the J segment 3 bases; nucleotides outside the gene matches: 7. CDR3 in amino acids: CASSPGRDRGYNEQFF. The CDR3 bases are TGTGCCAGCAGCCCCGGGCGGGACAGGGGCTACAATGAGCAGTTCTTC.

This chain joins TRBV5-1 and TRBJ1-5, with D possibly being TRBD1 (5 bases). The CDR3 extends over 16 amino acids. Germline V gene sequence: CDR1 SGHRS, CDR2 YFSETQ. Trimming took 0 bases from V and 2 from J, leaving 12 bases between them. CDR3 sequence reads: CASSLVGGDGNQPQHF. CDR3 DNA sequence: TGCGCCAGCAGCTTGGTGGGGGGGGATGGCAATCAGCCCCAGCATTTT.

This chain links TRBV11-2 with TRBJ2-7; D gene uncertain. This CDR3 has 13 residues. Per the germline V gene, CDR1 is SGHAT and CDR2 is FQNNGV. V was pared by 0 bases and J by 1 base, with 4 bases between. This CDR3 reads CASSLDRSYEQYF. CDR3 nucleotides: TGTGCCAGCAGCTTAGACAGGTCCTACGAGCAGTACTTC. Full variable domain (remainder filled in from reference TRBV11-2 and TRBJ2-7): EAGVAQSPRYKIIEKRQSVAFWCNPISGHATLYWYQQILGQGPKLLIQFQNNGVVDDSQLPKDRFSAERLKGVDSTLKIQPAKLEDSAVYLCASSLDRSYEQYFGPGTRLTVT.

This chain links TRBV21-1 with TRBJ1-1; the D call in the table, TRBD1, was not verified against the DNA. TRBV21-1 is a listed pseudogene. This CDR3 is 17 amino acids long. CDR3 DNA: TGTGCCAGCAGCCGACTTTTGAGGGGGTCCCGTACCACTGAAGCTTTCTTT. Encoded protein: CASSRLLRGSRTTEAFF.

The chain combines TRBV10-3 with TRBJ2-7; a possible D gene is TRBD2 (7 bases). V was trimmed by 0 bases and J by 3 bases, leaving 12 bases between them. CDR1 and CDR2 from the germline V gene are ENHRY and SYGVKD. This CDR3 has 15 amino acids. The CDR3: CAISESGGRNYEQYF. CDR3 nucleotide sequence: TGTGCCATCAGTGAGTCCGGGGGGCGAAACTACGAGCAGTACTTC.

The V call is TRBV15, the J call TRBJ2-3, with unresolved D. Germline-derived CDR1 and CDR2 are LNHNV and YYDKDF (reference sequence). Trimming took 0 bases from V and 0 from J, leaving 13 bases between them. This CDR3 spans 17 amino acids. The CDR3 here is CATSREVSVSSTDTQYF. The CDR3 bases are TGTGCCACCAGCAGAGAGGTGTCAGTCTCTAGCACAGATACGCAGTATTTT.

J is TRBJ2-7 and V is TRBV30; a weak D match, TRBD2 (5 bases). V was shortened by 3 bases and J by 0 bases, with 12 bases between the two germline ends. Germline CDR1 is GTSNPN and CDR2 is SVGIG (reference sequence). CDR3 length: 14 amino acids. In nucleotides, the CDR3 is TGTGCCTGGAGGGGAGTGGGCACCTCCTACGAGCAGTACTTC. It codes for CAWRGVGTSYEQYF.

A few counts support this clone. This chain joins TRBV9 and TRBJ1-4; 8 bases are a match to TRBD1. The V and J ends lost 5 bases and 5 bases, in that order; junction bases with no gene match: 8. The germline V gene encodes CDR1 SGDLS and CDR2 YYNGEE. The CDR3 runs 15 residues. CDR3 amino acids: CASSGGGQANEKLFF. CDR3 nucleotides: TGTGCCAGCAGTGGAGGGGGACAGGCGAATGAAAAACTGTTTTTT.